This T cell receptor beta chain was recovered during a study of blood T cell repertoires in COVID-19. Whole-study context: Sample material is recorded as cDNA or gDNA derived from T cells, B-cell-depleted T cells, or PBMCs.

Here immunoSEQ multiplex PCR was the method, and the copy in TCRdb shows in-frame clones only, minus some. The repertoire holds 450,000 or so clones, with about 91% as singletons. The V and J ends lost 6 bases and 0 bases respectively, with 11 bases between them. Germline assignment: CDR1 MNHEY and CDR2 SVGAGI. The CDR3 contains 15 residues. The sample taken for sequencing was peripheral blood. The TCR was taken from a man between 18 and 29 years old with COVID-19, enrolled during active disease. The chain links TRBV6-5 to TRBJ1-4; D unclear. This CDR3 reads CASSSTPATNEKLFF. CDR3 DNA: TGTGCCAGCAGCTCCACTCCTGCAACTAATGAAAAACTGTTTTTT.